Each of the 9 T cell receptor beta chains below was sequenced from the same sample in a study of cytomegalovirus exposure and HLA in healthy donors. The PCR contained 60 Vbeta and 13 Jbeta primers. Clones were sequenced by immunoSEQ multiplex PCR, and TCRdb holds only the in-frame ones, with some missing. The profile shows roughly 100,000 clones, roughly 71% of them singletons. The sample was PBMCs. These TCRs come from a man aged 40-49 years in good health and CMV-seropositive.

V and J are TRBV5-1 and TRBJ2-1; 8 nucleotides align to TRBD2. This CDR3 comprises 14 residues. Germline CDR1 SGHRS, CDR2 YFSETQ. Trimming took 5 bases from V and 8 from J; bases not matched to a gene: 9. The CDR3 sequence is CASSSFSGNDEQFF. CDR3 DNA sequence: TGCGCCAGCAGTTCTTTTAGCGGGAACGATGAGCAGTTCTTC. Full variable domain (outside the CDR3, taken from reference TRBV5-1 and TRBJ2-1): KAGVTQTPRYLIKTRGQQVTLSCSPISGHRSVSWYQQTPGQGLQFLFEYFSETQRNKGNFPGRFSGRQFSNSRSEMNVSTLELGDSALYLCASSSFSGNDEQFFGPGTRLTVL.

The V call is TRBV5-1, the J call TRBJ2-5, with 7 bases identical to TRBD1. Looked up from germline, CDR1 is SGHRS and CDR2 is YFSETQ. The V and J ends lost 0 bases and 2 bases, in that order; junction bases with no gene match: 4. The CDR3 has 15 residues. CDR3 DNA sequence: TGCGCCAGCAGCTTGGGAGGACAGGTTCAAGAGACCCAGTACTTC. It encodes CASSLGGQVQETQYF.

The chain employs TRBV30 and TRBJ1-5; TRBD1 agrees at 7 bases. V shed 2 bases, J shed 2 bases, and the junction held 9 bases outside the gene matches. This CDR3 region has 16 residues. Per germline, CDR1 GTSNPN and CDR2 SVGIG (reference sequence). CDR3 sequence (DNA): TGTGCCTGGAGTTCGGACAGGTCTGGAGGCAATCAGCCCCAGCATTTT. This encodes CAWSSDRSGGNQPQHF.

The chain combines TRBV2 with TRBJ2-3; 7 bases are a match to TRBD2. Germline CDR1 is SNHLY and CDR2 is FYNNEI. The CDR3 extends over 13 amino acids. Trimming cost V 4 bases and J 5 bases; bases outside gene matches: 3. CDR3 in amino acids: CASSGTSGDTQYF. Here the CDR3 DNA reads TGTGCCAGCAGTGGGACTAGTGGAGATACGCAGTATTTT.

The chain recombines TRBV5-1 with TRBJ2-5, with D tentatively TRBD2 (6 bases). The CDR3 runs to 13 residues. Germline V CDR1 and CDR2: SGHRS, YFSETQ. Trimming took off 0 bases at V and 4 bases at J, with 7 bases between the two ends. This chain's CDR3 is CASSLVGGETQYF. For the CDR3, the DNA is TGCGCCAGCAGCTTGGTGGGGGGAGAGACCCAGTACTTC.

The table lists this clone with many counts. CDR3 bases: TGTGCCAGCAGCCAAGATCGGGAGTCCTACAATGAGCAGTTCTTC. It translates to CASSQDRESYNEQFF. This chain joins TRBV4-2 and TRBJ2-1, with D maybe TRBD2 (6 bases). The germline V gene has CDR1 LGHNA and CDR2 YNFKEQ. This CDR3 has 15 amino acids. V was cut by 0 bases and J by 1 base, with 7 bases left in between.

In its sample, this clone was seen once. The CDR3 DNA reads as TGCGCCAGCAGTACGGGACAGGCGGCTGGAAACACCATATATTTT. It encodes CASSTGQAAGNTIYF. The chain couples TRBV5-1 to TRBJ1-3, with TRBD1 matching 8 bases. CDR1 SGHRS and CDR2 YFSETQ come from the germline V gene. This CDR3 is built from 15 residues. After removal of 5 bases from V and 2 bases from J, the junction contained 6 bases not matched to a gene.

The gene calls are TRBV27 and TRBJ1-4; TRBD1 agrees at 9 bases. V trimming: 3 bases; J trimming: 8 bases; junction bases outside the gene matches: 7. The CDR3 length is 15 residues. Germline V gene data show CDR1 as MNHEY and CDR2 as SMNVEV (reference sequence). CDR3 protein: CASSFVYRGREKLFF. The DNA of the CDR3 is TGTGCCAGCAGTTTCGTTTACAGGGGGCGGGAAAAACTGTTTTTT.

The rearrangement joins TRBV7-9 to TRBJ2-7, with D possibly matching TRBD2 (6 bases). Trimming cost V 2 bases and J 2 bases, with 13 bases left between them. Per the germline V gene, CDR1 is SEHNR and CDR2 is FQNEAQ (reference sequence). The CDR3 length is 15 residues. The CDR3 coding sequence is TGTGCCAGCAGCTTAACGGGGGACCACGCCTACGAGCAGTACTTC. Residues: CASSLTGDHAYEQYF.